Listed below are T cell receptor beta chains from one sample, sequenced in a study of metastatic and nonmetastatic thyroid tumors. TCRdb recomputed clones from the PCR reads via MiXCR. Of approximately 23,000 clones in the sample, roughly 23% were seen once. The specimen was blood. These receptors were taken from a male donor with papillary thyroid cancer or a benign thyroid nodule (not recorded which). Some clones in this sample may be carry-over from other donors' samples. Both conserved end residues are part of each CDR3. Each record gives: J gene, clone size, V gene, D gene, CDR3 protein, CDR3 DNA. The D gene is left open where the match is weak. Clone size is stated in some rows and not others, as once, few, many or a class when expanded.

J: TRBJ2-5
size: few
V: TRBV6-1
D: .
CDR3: CASSSFDALGEETQYF
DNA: TGTGCCAGCAGCTCCTTCGACGCCCTAGGAGAAGAGACCCAGTACTTC

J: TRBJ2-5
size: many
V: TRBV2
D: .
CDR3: CASSAGTSTETQYF
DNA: TGTGCCAGCAGTGCCGGGACCTCGACCGAGACCCAGTACTTC

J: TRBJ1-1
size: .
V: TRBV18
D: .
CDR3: CASSPADRDTEAFF
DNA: TGTGCCAGCTCACCAGCGGACCGAGACACTGAAGCTTTCTTT

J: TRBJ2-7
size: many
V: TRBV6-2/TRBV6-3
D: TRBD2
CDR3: CASRLAGTYEQYF
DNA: TGTGCCAGTAGACTAGCGGGGACCTACGAGCAGTACTTC

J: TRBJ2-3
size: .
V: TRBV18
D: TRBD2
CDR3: CASSRLSGRADTQYF
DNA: TGTGCCAGCTCACGTCTTAGCGGGAGGGCAGATACGCAGTATTTT

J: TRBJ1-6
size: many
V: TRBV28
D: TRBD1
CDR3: CASVPGGANSPLHF
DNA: TGTGCCAGCGTCCCAGGGGGCGCGAATTCACCCCTCCACTTT

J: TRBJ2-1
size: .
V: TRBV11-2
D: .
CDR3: CASSVGDVVRVEQFF
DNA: TGTGCCAGCAGCGTCGGGGATGTAGTTCGGGTTGAGCAGTTCTTC

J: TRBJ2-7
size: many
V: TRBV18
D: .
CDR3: CASSPRTSIYEQYF
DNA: TGTGCCAGCTCACCACGAACTAGCATCTACGAGCAGTACTTC

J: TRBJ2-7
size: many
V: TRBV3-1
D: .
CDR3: CASSQDVYEQYF
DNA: TGTGCCAGCAGCCAAGACGTCTACGAGCAGTACTTC

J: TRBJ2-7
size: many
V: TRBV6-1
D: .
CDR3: CASRVLNSYEQYF
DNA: TGTGCCAGCAGGGTACTAAACTCCTACGAGCAGTACTTC

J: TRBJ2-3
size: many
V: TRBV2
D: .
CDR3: CASKQDSTDTQYF
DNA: TGTGCCAGCAAGCAGGATAGCACAGATACGCAGTATTTT

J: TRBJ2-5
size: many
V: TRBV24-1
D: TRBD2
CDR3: CATSDSGTSGSLQETQYF
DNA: TGTGCCACCAGTGATTCCGGGACTAGCGGGAGCCTCCAAGAGACCCAGTACTTC

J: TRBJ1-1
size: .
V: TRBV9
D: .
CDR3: CASSVGRTDFNTEAFF
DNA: TGTGCCAGCAGCGTAGGTCGCACAGACTTTAACACTGAAGCTTTCTTT

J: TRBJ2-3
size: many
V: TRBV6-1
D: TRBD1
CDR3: CASSHVPGQSDTQYF
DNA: TGTGCCAGCAGCCACGTCCCGGGACAGTCAGATACGCAGTATTTT

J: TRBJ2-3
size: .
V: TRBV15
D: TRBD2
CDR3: CATSRGIGTSASDTQYF
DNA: TGTGCCACCAGCAGAGGCATAGGGACTAGCGCATCAGATACGCAGTATTTT

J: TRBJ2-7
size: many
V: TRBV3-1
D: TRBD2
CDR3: CASSQRVALAGGMYEQYF
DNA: TGTGCCAGCAGCCAAAGGGTAGCCCTAGCGGGAGGGATGTACGAGCAGTACTTC

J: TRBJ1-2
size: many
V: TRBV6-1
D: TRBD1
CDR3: CASSSDREANYGYTF
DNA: TGTGCCAGCAGTTCGGACAGGGAAGCTAACTATGGCTACACCTTC

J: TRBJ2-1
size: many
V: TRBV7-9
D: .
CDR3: CASSLPRYLQFF
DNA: TGTGCCAGCAGCTTACCCCGATATCTGCAGTTCTTC

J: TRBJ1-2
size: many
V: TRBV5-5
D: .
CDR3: CASSLSPSYGYTF
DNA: TGTGCCAGCAGCTTGTCTCCCTCATATGGCTACACCTTC

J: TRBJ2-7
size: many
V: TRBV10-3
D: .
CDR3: CAIRLAPQGDRDEQYF
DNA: TGTGCCATCCGACTGGCTCCGCAAGGGGATCGGGACGAGCAGTACTTC

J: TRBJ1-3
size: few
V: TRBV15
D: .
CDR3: CATSPRTSGNTIYF
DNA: TGTGCCACCAGCCCACGGACCTCTGGAAACACCATATATTTT

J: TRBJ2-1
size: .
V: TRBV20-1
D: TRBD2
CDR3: CSARDIGLAEYNEQFF
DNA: TGCAGTGCTAGAGATATCGGACTAGCGGAGTACAATGAGCAGTTCTTC

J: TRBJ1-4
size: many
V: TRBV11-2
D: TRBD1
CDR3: CASSFSPGQGGEKLFF
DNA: TGTGCCAGCAGCTTTTCCCCGGGACAGGGAGGTGAAAAACTGTTTTTT

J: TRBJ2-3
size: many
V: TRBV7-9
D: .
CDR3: CASSLAQGGDTQYF
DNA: TGTGCCAGCAGCTTAGCGCAGGGTGGGGATACGCAGTATTTT

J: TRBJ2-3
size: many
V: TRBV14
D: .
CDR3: CASSQLMAATSTDTQYF
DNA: TGTGCCAGCAGCCAGCTGATGGCGGCCACTAGCACAGATACGCAGTATTTT

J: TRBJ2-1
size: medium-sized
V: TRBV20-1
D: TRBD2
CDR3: CSASPSGSNEQFF
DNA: TGCAGTGCTTCACCTAGCGGGAGCAATGAGCAGTTCTTC

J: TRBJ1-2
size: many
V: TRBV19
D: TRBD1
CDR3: CASRSRTGFLNYGYTF
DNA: TGTGCCAGTAGATCGCGGACAGGTTTTCTTAACTATGGCTACACCTTC

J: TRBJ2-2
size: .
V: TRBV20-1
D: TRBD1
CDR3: CSSPRQGSNTGELFF
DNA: TGCAGTTCCCCGCGACAGGGGTCGAACACCGGGGAGCTGTTTTTT

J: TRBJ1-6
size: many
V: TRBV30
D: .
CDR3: CAWSAGTGIWSPLHF
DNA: TGTGCCTGGAGTGCCGGGACCGGGATTTGGTCACCCCTCCACTTT

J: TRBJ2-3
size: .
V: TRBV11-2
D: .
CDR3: CASSPRGTSSTDTQYF
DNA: TGTGCCAGCAGTCCCCGGGGGACATCCAGCACAGATACGCAGTATTTT

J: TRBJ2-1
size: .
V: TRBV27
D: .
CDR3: CASSRYLDRPNEQFF
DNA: TGTGCCAGCAGCCGCTATTTGGACAGACCAAATGAGCAGTTCTTC

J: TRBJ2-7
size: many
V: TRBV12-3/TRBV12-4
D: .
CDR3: CASSLGQLRYEQYF
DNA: TGTGCCAGCAGTTTAGGGCAGTTAAGGTACGAGCAGTACTTC

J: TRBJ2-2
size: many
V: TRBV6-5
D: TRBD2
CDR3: CASSYGREGGELFF
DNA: TGTGCCAGCAGTTACGGGCGGGAGGGCGGGGAGCTGTTTTTT

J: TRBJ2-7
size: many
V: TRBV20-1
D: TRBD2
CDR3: CSATGLAGTYEQYF
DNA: TGCAGTGCCACAGGACTAGCGGGGACCTACGAGCAGTACTTC

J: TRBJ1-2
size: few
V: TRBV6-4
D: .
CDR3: CASGLGDYGYTF
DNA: TGTGCCTCGGGGCTGGGGGACTATGGCTACACCTTC

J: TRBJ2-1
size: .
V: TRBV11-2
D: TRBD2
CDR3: CASSLEVAGGGSEFF
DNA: TGTGCCAGCAGCTTAGAGGTAGCGGGAGGGGGGTCGGAGTTCTTC

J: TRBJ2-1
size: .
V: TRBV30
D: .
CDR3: CAWRGYNEQFF
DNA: TGTGCCTGGAGAGGGTACAATGAGCAGTTCTTC

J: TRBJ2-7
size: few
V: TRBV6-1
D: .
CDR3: CASSEEATGLLSEQYF
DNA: TGTGCCAGCAGTGAAGAAGCAACAGGGCTCCTAAGCGAGCAGTACTTC

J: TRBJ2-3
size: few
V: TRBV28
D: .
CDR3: CASSFLATSNTQYF
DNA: TGTGCCAGCAGTTTCCTAGCAACCTCAAATACGCAGTATTTT

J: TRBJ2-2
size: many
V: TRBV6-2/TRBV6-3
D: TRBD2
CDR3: CASSPPGLAGIGELFF
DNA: TGTGCCAGCAGTCCCCCGGGACTAGCGGGAATCGGGGAGCTGTTTTTT

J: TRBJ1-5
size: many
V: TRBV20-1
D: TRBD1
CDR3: CSAAGTGGNQPQHF
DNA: TGCAGTGCTGCAGGGACAGGGGGCAATCAGCCCCAGCATTTT

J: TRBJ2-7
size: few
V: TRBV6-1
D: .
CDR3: CASREGVQTYEQYF
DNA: TGTGCCAGCAGGGAGGGGGTCCAAACCTACGAGCAGTACTTC

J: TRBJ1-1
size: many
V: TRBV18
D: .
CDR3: CASSPSLNTEAFF
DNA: TGTGCCAGCTCACCGAGTTTGAACACTGAAGCTTTCTTT

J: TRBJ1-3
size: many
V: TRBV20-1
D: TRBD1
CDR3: CSAGDRKYGNTIYF
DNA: TGCAGTGCTGGGGACAGAAAATATGGAAACACCATATATTTT

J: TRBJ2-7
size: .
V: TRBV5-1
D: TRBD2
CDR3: CASSPVLVAGSEQYF
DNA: TGCGCCAGCAGCCCGGTGTTGGTAGCGGGGAGCGAGCAGTACTTC

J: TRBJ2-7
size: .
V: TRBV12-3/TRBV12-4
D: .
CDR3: CASTPGGEGYEQYF
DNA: TGTGCCAGCACCCCGGGGGGCGAGGGCTACGAGCAGTACTTC

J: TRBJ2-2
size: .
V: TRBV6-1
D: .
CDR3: CASSADAGFTGELFF
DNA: TGTGCCAGCAGTGCGGACGCGGGGTTCACCGGGGAGCTGTTTTTT

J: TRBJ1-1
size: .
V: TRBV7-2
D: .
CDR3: CASSFAPMAEAFF
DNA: TGTGCCAGCAGCTTCGCCCCGATGGCTGAAGCTTTCTTT

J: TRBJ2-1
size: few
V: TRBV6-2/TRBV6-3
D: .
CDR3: CASSEGVRQFF
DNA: TGTGCCAGCAGTGAGGGGGTTCGCCAGTTCTTC

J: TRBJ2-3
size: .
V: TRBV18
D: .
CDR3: CASSQLRGGTDTQYF
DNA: TGTGCCAGCTCACAGTTACGGGGTGGCACAGATACGCAGTATTTT

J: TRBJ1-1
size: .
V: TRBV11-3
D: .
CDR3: CASSPGGRRNTEAFF
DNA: TGTGCCAGCAGCCCGGGCGGCAGGAGGAACACTGAAGCTTTCTTT

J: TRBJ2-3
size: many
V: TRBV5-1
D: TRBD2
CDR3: CASSFTILTSGVTDTQYF
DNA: TGCGCCAGCAGCTTCACAATACTTACTAGCGGGGTAACAGATACGCAGTATTTT

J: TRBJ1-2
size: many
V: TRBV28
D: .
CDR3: CASSSNGGYGYGYTF
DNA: TGTGCCAGCAGTTCGAACGGAGGTTATGGCTATGGCTACACCTTC

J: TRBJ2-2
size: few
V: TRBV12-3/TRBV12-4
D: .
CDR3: CASSWSSGPGWLFF
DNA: TGTGCCAGCAGTTGGAGTTCGGGACCCGGGTGGCTGTTTTTT